The 27 T cell receptor beta chains reported below all come from one sample, sequenced in a study of CD8 T cells in ankylosing spondylitis. TCRdb re-called the 5' RACE reads with MiXCR, one entry per CDR3 protein. The sample lists 150,000 to 200,000 distinct CDR3 sequences; roughly 18% were seen once. Input material: blood, either unsorted or a sorted T cell fraction (not recorded which). Every receptor here comes from a male donor aged 10 to 30 with ankylosing spondylitis or in good health (not recorded which).

This clonotype was counted between two and nine times. V is TRBV2 and J is TRBJ1-1, with 8 bases that match TRBD1. The germline gives CDR1 SNHLY, CDR2 FYNNEI. The CDR3 is 14 amino acids. The V gene end was trimmed by 6 bases and the J gene end by 6 bases; junction bases not matched to a gene: 9. CDR3 DNA: TGTGCCAGCAGAACCGGGACAGGTGGGCCTGAAGCTTTCTTT. Translation: CASRTGTGGPEAFF.

This clonotype has at least ten counts. The CDR3 protein is CASSLQGGDTQYF. Written as DNA, the CDR3 is TGTGCCAGCAGCCTACAGGGGGGAGATACGCAGTATTTT. V is TRBV5-5 and J is TRBJ2-3, with 8 positions matching TRBD1. Germline loops: CDR1 SGHKS, CDR2 YYEKEE (reference sequence). V trimming: 4 bases; J trimming: 5 bases; junction bases outside the gene matches: 3. This CDR3 has 13 amino acids. The variable domain in full, completed from reference TRBV5-5 and TRBJ2-3, reads DAGVTQSPTHLIKTRGQQVTLRCSPISGHKSVSWYQQVLGQGPQFIFQYYEKEERGRGNFPDRFSARQFPNYSSELNVNALLLGDSALYLCASSLQGGDTQYFGPGTRLTVL.

The CDR3 region is CSARGGTGKTGELFF. CDR3 sequence (DNA): TGCAGTGCTAGGGGGGGGACAGGGAAAACCGGGGAGCTGTTTTTT. This chain joins TRBV20-1 and TRBJ2-2; 9 bases line up with TRBD1. V dropped 3 bases and J dropped 5; count of bases not matched to a gene: 7. The CDR3 totals 15 residues. Germline V CDR1 and CDR2: DFQATT, SNEGSKA (reference sequence).

The gene calls are TRBV4-2 and TRBJ1-1; D possibly corresponds to TRBD1 (6 bases). CDR1 LGHNA and CDR2 YNFKEQ come from the germline V gene. The CDR3 is 15 residues long. V lost 0 bases and J 4 bases, leaving 12 bases between the germline ends. The CDR3 DNA reads TGTGCCAGCAGCCAAGATTTGACAGGACTCACTGAAGCTTTCTTT. This codes for CASSQDLTGLTEAFF.

This clonotype has ten or more counts. This chain uses TRBV18 with TRBJ2-1; D gene ambiguous. The germline CDR1 and CDR2 sequences are KGHSH and LQKENI. Trimming removed 0 bases from V and 13 bases from J, with 10 bases in between. This CDR3 is built from 12 residues. CDR3 in amino acids: CASSPPRGLQFF. CDR3 in DNA: TGTGCCAGCTCACCACCGAGAGGCCTACAGTTCTTC.

This chain links TRBV2 with TRBJ2-3; perhaps TRBD2 as D (6 bases). Germline CDR1 and CDR2: SNHLY and FYNNEI. The CDR3 runs 15 residues. V was pared by 6 bases and J by 5 bases, with 18 bases between. Here the CDR3 DNA reads TGTGCCAGCAGAGCAGGAGGGGTTTTAATAGATACGCAGTATTTT. This translates into CASRAGGVLIDTQYF.

This clonotype was observed many times. The rearrangement uses TRBV19 and TRBJ2-1; maybe TRBD2 (6 bases). V shed 3 bases and J shed 1 base, with 16 bases lying between them. From germline, CDR1 is LNHDA and CDR2 SQIVND (reference sequence). CDR3 length: 17 residues. The CDR3 region is CASSIKKTEGSYNEQFF. As DNA, the CDR3 is TGTGCCAGTAGTATCAAGAAGACGGAGGGGTCCTACAATGAGCAGTTCTTC.

This clonotype was detected ten times or more. The rearrangement links TRBV28 to TRBJ1-3; maybe TRBD1 (5 bases). The CDR3 has 15 residues. The V end was cut by 6 bases, the J end by 0 bases, with 12 bases between. The germline V gene encodes CDR1 MDHEN and CDR2 SYDVKM. CDR3: CASRAGGASGNTIYF. In nucleotides, the CDR3 is TGTGCCAGCAGGGCGGGGGGAGCCTCTGGAAACACCATATATTTT.

This clonotype has at least ten counts. The rearrangement uses TRBV12-3 or TRBV12-4 and TRBJ2-7; 8 nucleotides align to TRBD2. The CDR3 loop spans 15 amino acids. The ends lost 5 bases at V and 0 bases at J; junction bases unmatched: 6. The CDR3 sequence is CASSKTGGASYEQYF. CDR3 DNA sequence: TGTGCCAGCAGTAAGACCGGGGGGGCCTCCTACGAGCAGTACTTC.

This clonotype was picked up many times. J is TRBJ2-2 and V is TRBV12-3 or TRBV12-4; D gene ambiguous. V lost 6 bases and J 4 bases, leaving 6 bases between the germline ends. There are 12 residues in the CDR3. CDR3 sequence (DNA): TGTGCCAGCAGCCATTCCACCGGGGAGCTGTTTTTT. It encodes CASSHSTGELFF.

The CDR3 protein is CASSHRGFNSPLHF. The CDR3 DNA reads as TGTGCCAGCAGTCACCGCGGATTCAATTCACCCCTCCACTTT. The V and J genes are TRBV27 and TRBJ1-6; D is ambiguous. CDR1 is MNHEY and CDR2 is SMNVEV in the germline V gene (reference sequence). This CDR3 is 14 amino acids long. V lost 5 bases to trimming and J lost 7 bases, with 12 bases between them.

This clonotype was recorded a few times. V and J are TRBV29-1 and TRBJ2-7; TRBD1 matches at 9 bases. J was trimmed by 6 bases and V by 5 bases; bases with no gene match: 8. CDR3 length: 13 residues. The germline gives CDR1 SQVTM, CDR2 ANQGSEA. Here the CDR3 DNA reads TGCAGCGTTCGGGGGGACAGGGTATCCGAGCAGTACTTC. This translates into CSVRGDRVSEQYF.

This clonotype was seen a few times. Being one base from a much bigger clone, this may be a read error. This chain connects TRBV20-1 to TRBJ2-5; no firm D call. V was shortened by 3 bases and J by 4 bases, with 3 bases between the two germline ends. The length of the CDR3 is 10 residues. CDR1 DFQATT and CDR2 SNEGSKA come from the germline V gene (reference sequence). The DNA of the CDR3 is TGCAGTGCTAGTGTAGAGACCCAGTACTTC. The encoded protein is CSASVETQYF.

This clonotype has a count of ten or more. This sequence joins TRBV2 and TRBJ2-7; 11 bases map to TRBD2. This CDR3 region has 16 residues. Germline trimming cut 3 bases from V and 7 bases from J; bases unmatched to any gene: 11. Germline CDR1 and CDR2: SNHLY and FYNNEI. In nucleotides, the CDR3 is TGTGCCAGCAGTGACGCGGTATCTAGCGGGAGGAGTGAGCAGTACGTC. Encoded protein: CASSDAVSSGRSEQYV.

The table lists this clonotype with many counts. This chain uses TRBV27 with TRBJ1-1; D remains ambiguous. The CDR3 is 14 amino acids. The germline V gene has CDR1 MNHEY and CDR2 SMNVEV (reference sequence). With 4 bases removed from V and 1 base from J, the gap between germline ends came to 10 bases. The CDR3 DNA sequence: TGTGCCAGCAGTTCCGGAACTACGAACACTGAAGCTTTCTTT. Translated, it gives CASSSGTTNTEAFF.

The chain is built from TRBV7-6 and TRBJ2-7; D possibly corresponds to TRBD1 (6 bases). The CDR3 runs to 14 residues. With 5 bases removed from V and 0 bases from J, the gap between germline ends came to 11 bases. Germline V CDR1 and CDR2: SGHVS, FNYEAQ. The CDR3 sequence: CASSERTASYEQYF. CDR3 in DNA: TGTGCCAGCAGCGAACGGACAGCCTCCTACGAGCAGTACTTC.

This clonotype was found many times. The chain joins TRBV7-2 to TRBJ2-7; D unresolved. Per germline, CDR1 SGHTA and CDR2 FQGNSA. The CDR3 consists of 12 residues. V gave up 1 base and J gave up 5 bases, with 6 bases separating them. CDR3 DNA sequence: TGTGCCAGCAGCTTAGACCAAAACGAGCAGTACTTC. Encoded protein: CASSLDQNEQYF.

This clonotype appeared many times. This rearrangement joins TRBV24-1 to TRBJ2-1, with 8 nucleotides matching TRBD2. V was pared by 2 bases and J by 3 bases, with 11 bases of the junction left unmatched. Germline V CDR1 and CDR2: KGHDR, SFDVKD. The length of the CDR3 is 18 residues. CDR3 in DNA: TGTGCCACCAGTGATTGGGGGGGGCGGGAGGCCCACTACAATGAGCAGTTCTTC. Amino acid sequence: CATSDWGGREAHYNEQFF.

Ten or more counts support this clonotype. This chain joins TRBV24-1 and TRBJ2-3; D is undetermined. Germline V CDR1 and CDR2: KGHDR, SFDVKD. The CDR3 has 13 residues. Deletions cut 8 bases from V and 3 bases from J, with 11 bases between. The CDR3 DNA is TGTGCCACCACGGCGAGGTCTACAGATACGCAGTATTTT. Its protein product is CATTARSTDTQYF.

This chain joins TRBV20-1 and TRBJ2-1; TRBD1 matches at 7 bases. This CDR3 contains 16 residues. Germline CDR1 is DFQATT and CDR2 is SNEGSKA (reference sequence). The trim removed 0 bases at V and 1 base at J, leaving 6 bases unmatched. CDR3 amino acids: CSARDKGANSYNEQFF. CDR3 DNA: TGCAGTGCTAGAGATAAGGGGGCGAATTCCTACAATGAGCAGTTCTTC.

The sample holds many counts of this clonotype. The chain has TRBV3-1 and TRBJ2-1, with TRBD2 identical over 9 bases. Germline trimming cut 1 base from V and 0 bases from J; bases unmatched to any gene: 7. The V gene's germline CDR1 is LGHDT and CDR2 YNNKEL (reference sequence). There are 18 residues in the CDR3. The chain's CDR3 is CASSQVRLAATSYNEQFF. For the CDR3, the DNA is TGTGCCAGCAGCCAAGTGAGACTAGCGGCTACCTCCTACAATGAGCAGTTCTTC.

This clonotype was seen ten or more times. The genes are TRBV2 and TRBJ2-2; D ambiguous. The CDR3 length is 17 residues. Germline-derived CDR1 and CDR2 are SNHLY and FYNNEI. V lost 3 bases and J lost 0, with 14 bases in between. In DNA, the CDR3 is TGTGCCAGCAGTGAGGGCCACCCGGCGGCGAACACCGGGGAGCTGTTTTTT. Its translation is CASSEGHPAANTGELFF.

This clonotype was seen ten or more times. The chain recombines TRBV12-3 or TRBV12-4 with TRBJ2-5, with TRBD2 matching over 10 bases. With 4 bases clipped from V and 1 base from J, the junction kept 6 bases outside the gene matches. The CDR3 has 16 residues. DNA for the CDR3: TGTGCCAGCAGTTCCCAGACTAGCGGGTTCCAAGAGACCCAGTACTTC. The encoded protein is CASSSQTSGFQETQYF.

CDR3 region: CSAPSGTSGRDEQFF. CDR3 DNA sequence: TGCAGTGCACCCTCTGGGACTAGCGGGAGAGATGAGCAGTTCTTC. J is TRBJ2-1 and V is TRBV20-1, with 14 nucleotides matching TRBD2. There are 15 residues in the CDR3. J lost 8 bases, V lost 6 bases, and 9 bases had no gene match. CDR1 and CDR2 (germline): DFQATT, SNEGSKA (reference sequence).

This clonotype showed up many times. The rearrangement links TRBV14 to TRBJ2-1; D may be TRBD2 (6 bases). This CDR3 region has 17 residues. CDR1 is SGHDN, CDR2 FVKESK, per germline. V dropped 3 bases and J dropped 9 bases, with 24 bases sitting between them. CDR3 sequence reads: CASSHGGSGGKLAEQFF. For the CDR3, the DNA is TGTGCCAGCAGCCATGGAGGGTCGGGCGGGAAGTTGGCTGAGCAGTTCTTC.

This clonotype was observed at least ten times. The chain carries TRBV4-3 and TRBJ2-7, with a tentative D call TRBD1 (5 bases). CDR1 is LGHNA, CDR2 YSLEER, per germline. V gave up 0 bases and J gave up 1 base, with 10 bases separating them. The CDR3 sequence is 15 residues long. The CDR3 loop is CASSQDRAGSYEQYF. The CDR3 nucleotides are TGCGCCAGCAGCCAAGATAGGGCAGGGTCCTACGAGCAGTACTTC.

This clonotype has ten or more counts. The V call is TRBV5-1, the J call TRBJ1-1; D ambiguous. There are 13 residues in the CDR3. Germline CDR1 SGHRS, CDR2 YFSETQ. Trimming pared 2 bases from V and 1 base from J, leaving 6 bases between. CDR3 nucleotide sequence: TGCGCCAGCAGCTTCAAACAGAACACTGAAGCTTTCTTT. Residues: CASSFKQNTEAFF.